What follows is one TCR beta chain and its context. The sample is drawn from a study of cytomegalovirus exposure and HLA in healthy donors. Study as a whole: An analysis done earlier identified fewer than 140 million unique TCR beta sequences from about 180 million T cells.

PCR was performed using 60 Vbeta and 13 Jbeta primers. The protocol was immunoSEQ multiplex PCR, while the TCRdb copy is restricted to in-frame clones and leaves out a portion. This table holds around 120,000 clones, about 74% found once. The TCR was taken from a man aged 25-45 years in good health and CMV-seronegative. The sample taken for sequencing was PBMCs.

This CDR3 reads CASASGDSYEQYF. Written as DNA, the CDR3 is TGTGCCAGTGCGAGCGGAGACTCCTACGAGCAGTACTTC. The chain uses TRBV11-3 and TRBJ2-7, with a weak D call TRBD2 (5 bases). This CDR3 region has 13 residues. The V gene lost 9 bases and the J gene lost 0 bases, with 12 bases spanning the gap. CDR1 is SGHNT and CDR2 is YENEEA in the germline V gene.